Below are 25 T cell receptor beta chains sequenced from a single sample in a study of blood T cell repertoires in COVID-19. Assay used: immunoSEQ multiplex PCR; TCRdb lists only in-frame clones, some missing. The data show about 180,000 clones, about 84% seen once. Source material: peripheral blood. Source of these receptors: a person aged 65 to 85 with COVID-19, enrolled during active disease.

The J gene is TRBJ1-1, the V gene TRBV5-4, with TRBD1 as a possible D gene (6 bases). This CDR3 is built from 15 residues. Germline V CDR1 and CDR2: SGHNT, YYREEE (reference sequence). V gave up 5 bases and J gave up 1 base, with 15 bases separating them. Here the CDR3 DNA reads TGTGCCAGCAGTCGAACAGGGACGGGGAACACTGAAGCTTTCTTT. Translating gives CASSRTGTGNTEAFF.

The chain carries TRBV3-1 (or the pseudogene TRBV3-2) and TRBJ1-6; 7 bases line up with TRBD1. The CDR3 is made up of 17 amino acids. Unmatched junction bases numbered 3, after V lost 1 base and J lost 0 bases. Germline values: CDR1 LGHDT, CDR2 YNNKEL (reference sequence). The CDR3 region is CASSQGTGSSYNSPLHF. CDR3 DNA: TGTGCCAGCAGCCAAGGGACAGGTTCCTCCTATAATTCACCCCTCCACTTT.

This clone has just a few counts. V is TRBV19 and J is TRBJ2-1, with a tentative D call TRBD2 (6 bases). The germline V gene has CDR1 LNHDA and CDR2 SQIVND (reference sequence). The CDR3 is 13 amino acids. Trimming cost V 10 bases and J 7 bases, with 17 bases left between them. The CDR3 region is CATSGAGWNEQFF. The CDR3, as DNA: TGTGCCACCTCTGGGGCGGGATGGAATGAGCAGTTCTTC.

The chain recombines TRBV28 with TRBJ1-2, with 9 nucleotides matching TRBD1. This CDR3 spans 14 amino acids. Germline lookup yields CDR1 MDHEN and CDR2 SYDVKM. V gave up 4 bases and J gave up 6 bases; unmatched junction bases: 6. The CDR3 protein is CASSSKQGADGYTF. CDR3 DNA: TGTGCCAGCAGTTCGAAACAGGGGGCGGATGGCTACACCTTC.

The chain uses TRBV27 and TRBJ2-5; D is undetermined. This CDR3 spans 13 amino acids. The V and J ends lost 1 base and 2 bases respectively, with 5 bases between them. Germline CDR1 and CDR2: MNHEY and SMNVEV (reference sequence). DNA of the CDR3: TGTGCCAGCAGTTTATTGAGGCAAGAGACCCAGTACTTC. Its translation is CASSLLRQETQYF.

The chain couples TRBV29-1 to TRBJ2-5; 9 bases align to TRBD2. The CDR3 is made up of 14 amino acids. The germline CDR1 and CDR2 sequences are SQVTM and ANQGSEA. V lost 5 bases to trimming and J lost 1 base; unmatched junction nucleotides: 5. CDR3 DNA: TGCAGCGTTCCCCCTAGCGGGATCCAAGAGACCCAGTACTTC. Protein product: CSVPPSGIQETQYF.

The chain has TRBV4-3 and TRBJ1-2, with D possibly being TRBD1 (5 bases). Trimming left V 1 base short and J 8 bases short, with 17 bases between. The CDR3 is made up of 15 amino acids. Germline V CDR1 and CDR2: LGHNA, YSLEER. CDR3 sequence: CASSQGGGAVYGYTF. CDR3 sequence (DNA): TGCGCCAGCAGCCAAGGTGGCGGGGCCGTGTACGGCTACACCTTC.

This clone is a singleton in its sample. V and J are TRBV5-5 and TRBJ2-7; perhaps TRBD1 as D (5 bases). The V gene's germline CDR1 is SGHKS and CDR2 YYEKEE (reference sequence). The CDR3 is made up of 15 amino acids. V was clipped by 0 bases and J by 3 bases, with 13 bases between them. The CDR3 DNA reads as TGTGCCAGCAGCTTGGACCAGGGTCCGATCTACGAGCAGTACTTC. Residues: CASSLDQGPIYEQYF.

The V gene is TRBV6-5, the J gene TRBJ2-7; 11 nucleotides match TRBD1. Trimming cost V 2 bases and J 2 bases; bases outside gene matches: 5. Germline-derived CDR1 and CDR2 are MNHEY and SVGAGI. CDR3 length: 16 residues. CDR3 DNA sequence: TGTGCCAGCAGTTACGTTCGGACAGGGGGCCCCTACGAGCAGTACTTC. Protein: CASSYVRTGGPYEQYF.

V gene TRBV15 combines with J gene TRBJ2-1; 10 bases map to TRBD1. The trim removed 1 base at V and 5 bases at J, leaving 2 bases unmatched. This CDR3 region has 15 residues. Germline V lookup: CDR1 LNHNV, CDR2 YYDKDF (reference sequence). CDR3 amino acids: CATSRGGTGDNEQFF. CDR3 nucleotide sequence: TGTGCCACCAGCAGAGGCGGGACAGGGGACAATGAGCAGTTCTTC.

This chain joins TRBV18 and TRBJ2-1, with D perhaps TRBD2 (7 bases). This CDR3 is 17 amino acids long. Germline CDR1 KGHSH, CDR2 LQKENI. V was trimmed by 3 bases and J by 3 bases, leaving 18 bases between them. CDR3 bases: TGTGCCAGCTCACCGGGGGAGGGGGGCACTCTCTACAATGAGCAGTTCTTC. Translating gives CASSPGEGGTLYNEQFF.

The J gene is TRBJ2-7, the V gene TRBV6-5, with 7 bases aligning to TRBD2. The V segment lost 4 bases and the J segment 2 bases; nucleotides outside the gene matches: 8. CDR3 length equals 15 residues. Germline V gene lookup returns CDR1 MNHEY and CDR2 SVGAGI. DNA for the CDR3: TGTGCCAGCAGTTTGTCCGGGACTATCCCCTACGAGCAGTACTTC. Translation: CASSLSGTIPYEQYF.

CDR3 sequence reads: CATEASGIEDEQFF. The CDR3 DNA reads as TGTGCCACCGAGGCTAGCGGGATTGAGGATGAGCAGTTCTTC. V is TRBV15 and J is TRBJ2-1, with 9 positions matching TRBD2. CDR1 and CDR2 (germline): LNHNV, YYDKDF (reference sequence). V trimming: 8 bases; J trimming: 8 bases; junction bases outside the gene matches: 10. The CDR3 has 14 residues. The variable domain in full, with the rest retrieved from reference TRBV15 and TRBJ2-1, is DAMVIQNPRYQVTQFGKPVTLSCSQTLNHNVMYWYQQKSSQAPKLLFHYYDKDFNNEADTPDNFQSRRPNTSFCFLDIRSPGLGDTAMYLCATEASGIEDEQFFGPGTRLTVL.

This clone was seen only a few times. The chain employs TRBV11-3 and TRBJ2-2; no firm D call. Germline V lookup: CDR1 SGHNT, CDR2 YENEEA. Trimming pared 6 bases from V and 4 bases from J, leaving 9 bases between. The CDR3 loop spans 13 amino acids. As DNA, the CDR3 is TGTGCCAGCAGTCAACTCCCCACCGGGGAGCTGTTTTTT. It translates to CASSQLPTGELFF.

The V gene is TRBV7-2, the J gene TRBJ2-1; the D gene is possibly TRBD1 (5 bases). V shed 1 base and J shed 7 bases, with 14 bases lying between them. This CDR3 comprises 15 residues. The germline gives CDR1 SGHTA, CDR2 FQGNSA. The CDR3 sequence: CASSLGLGGANEQFF. CDR3 DNA sequence: TGTGCCAGCAGCTTAGGACTGGGTGGGGCTAATGAGCAGTTCTTC.

The rearrangement joins TRBV4-3 to TRBJ2-7, with a tentative D call TRBD2 (5 bases). Trimming shortened V by 0 bases and J by 6 bases, and 9 bases separated the two germline ends. Per the germline V gene, CDR1 is LGHNA and CDR2 is YSLEER. The CDR3 spans 13 residues. CDR3 region: CASSQDLGSEQYF. DNA for the CDR3: TGCGCCAGCAGCCAAGATTTGGGGAGCGAGCAGTACTTC.

A single count supports this clone. The J gene is TRBJ2-3, the V gene TRBV9; 7 bases map to TRBD2. V dropped 3 bases and J dropped 1; count of bases not matched to a gene: 5. The CDR3 is 15 amino acids. In germline, CDR1 is SGDLS, CDR2 YYNGEE. The CDR3 bases are TGTGCCAGCAGCGCCGGGGGGACGCGCACAGATACGCAGTATTTT. It is translated as CASSAGGTRTDTQYF.

This clone was detected only once. CDR3 sequence: CASSIRRGGSDTQYF. CDR3 sequence (DNA): TGTGCCAGCAGTATAAGACGCGGGGGCTCAGATACGCAGTATTTT. V is TRBV6-2 or TRBV6-3 and J is TRBJ2-3; weak D call: TRBD2 (7 bases). V was cut by 5 bases and J by 4 bases, with 16 bases left in between. Germline CDR1 is MNHEY and CDR2 is SVGEGT. This CDR3 contains 15 residues.

A remark on this clone: Mismatch with germline at one junction end may stem from a read error. V gene TRBV4-3 combines with J gene TRBJ2-7; TRBD1 aligns across 8 bases. Germline V gene data show CDR1 as LGHNA and CDR2 as YSLEER. The CDR3 covers 15 residues. Here the CDR3 DNA reads TGCGCCAGCAGCAAAGACAGGGGAATCTCCTACGAGCAGTACTTC. Protein: CASSKDRGISYEQYF.

V gene TRBV6-2 or TRBV6-3 combines with J gene TRBJ2-5, with D perhaps matching TRBD2 (6 bases). CDR3 length: 12 amino acids. Germline assignment: CDR1 MNHEY and CDR2 SVGEGT. V lost 6 bases, J lost 8 bases, and 13 bases lay in between. CDR3 sequence: CASSQSAGTQYF. CDR3 sequence (DNA): TGTGCCAGCAGCCAATCGGCGGGAACCCAGTACTTC.

This chain links TRBV27 with TRBJ2-4; 9 nucleotides match TRBD2. V was clipped by 8 bases and J by 1 base; unmatched bases: 12. Germline V lookup: CDR1 MNHEY, CDR2 SMNVEV (reference sequence). The CDR3 sequence is 17 residues long. CDR3 sequence reads: CASGPLAGWRAKNIQYF. CDR3 coding DNA: TGTGCCAGCGGACCCCTAGCGGGATGGCGGGCCAAAAACATTCAGTACTTC.

V is TRBV30 and J is TRBJ2-6; 9 positions match TRBD1. Trimming removed 6 bases from V and 0 bases from J; junction bases left unmatched: 3. The CDR3 consists of 15 residues. From germline, CDR1 is GTSNPN and CDR2 SVGIG (reference sequence). CDR3 sequence reads: CACGTGFSGANVLTF. CDR3 nucleotide sequence: TGTGCCTGCGGGACAGGGTTCTCTGGGGCCAACGTCCTGACTTTC.

The chain couples TRBV18 to TRBJ2-2; D unclear. The V gene's germline CDR1 is KGHSH and CDR2 LQKENI. The CDR3 sequence is 13 residues long. Between the trimmed V and J ends, which lost 6 bases and 4 bases, there was a span of 9 bases. The CDR3 region has the DNA TGTGCCAGCTCTCGACAACCCACCGGGGAGCTGTTTTTT. This gives the protein CASSRQPTGELFF.

This clone was picked up one time. The rearrangement uses TRBV6-5 and TRBJ1-1; 9 positions match TRBD1. Losses at the gene ends were 2 bases for V and 3 bases for J; bases not matched to a gene: 4. CDR1 and CDR2 from the germline V gene are MNHEY and SVGAGI. The CDR3 loop spans 15 amino acids. The CDR3 sequence is CASSYATGGDTEAFF. The CDR3 coding sequence is TGTGCCAGCAGTTACGCCACAGGGGGCGACACTGAAGCTTTCTTT.

V gene TRBV5-6 combines with J gene TRBJ1-6, with D possibly being TRBD1 (5 bases). V was trimmed by 2 bases and J by 9 bases, leaving 15 bases between them. The length of the CDR3 is 15 residues. Looked up from germline, CDR1 is SGHDT and CDR2 is YYEEEE. The CDR3 is CASSLQGQGSSPLHF. The CDR3 region has the DNA TGTGCCAGCAGCTTACAAGGGCAGGGAAGTTCACCCCTCCACTTT.